This entry concerns a single T cell receptor (beta chain). Trimming pared 7 bases from V and 4 bases from J, leaving 16 bases between. The CDR3 length is 14 residues. Germline-derived CDR1 and CDR2 are MNHEY and SMNVEV (reference sequence). TCRdb's table, derived via immunoSEQ multiplex PCR, lists solely in-frame clones and lacks some. The repertoire includes around 2.1 million clones, around 95% of them detected once, and less than 0.15% sits in the top ten. These data come from a study of shared clonotypes between healthy human individuals. The source is a man between 18 and 35 years old in good health. The V and J genes are TRBV27 and TRBJ2-5; the D gene could be TRBD1 or TRBD2 (5 bases each). The sample comprised naive CD4+ T cells sorted from blood. Subset in this sample: CD45RA+ positively selected. The CDR3 DNA reads TGTGCCAGCAAAGGTCTTGGGGCGGGAGAGACCCAGTACTTC. It translates to CASKGLGAGETQYF.